These 9 T cell receptor beta chains came from one sample sequenced in a study of molecular identifiers for immune sequencing clone quantification. TCRdb analysed the PCR reads with MiXCR anew, one entry per CDR3 protein. Found here are around 89,000 distinct CDR3 sequences, 15% to 20% of them singletons; the top ten hold around 0.8%. The sequenced sample was naive CD8+ T cells from blood, with Jurkat cell RNA spiked in. Documented subset: FACS-sorted CD8+CD4-CCR7+CD45RA+ naive T cells. These receptors originate from a human donor in good health. Some libraries in this study had Jurkat cell RNA spiked in.

Ten or more counts support this clonotype. The chain carries TRBV11-2 and TRBJ2-5; D call uncertain. CDR1 is SGHAT, CDR2 FQNNGV, per germline. The length of the CDR3 is 13 residues. V was cut by 4 bases and J by 5 bases, with 11 bases left in between. CDR3: CASSSPVGETQYF. CDR3 nucleotide sequence: TGTGCCAGCAGCTCCCCCGTTGGGGAGACCCAGTACTTC. The complete variable domain, with remaining parts taken from reference TRBV11-2 and TRBJ2-5, reads EAGVAQSPRYKIIEKRQSVAFWCNPISGHATLYWYQQILGQGPKLLIQFQNNGVVDDSQLPKDRFSAERLKGVDSTLKIQPAKLEDSAVYLCASSSPVGETQYFGPGTRLLVL.

CDR3 sequence (DNA): TGTGCCAGTAGTAGAACCAGGACCAACCCCGGGGCAGATACGCAGTATTTT. This translates into CASSRTRTNPGADTQYF. The chain employs TRBV19 and TRBJ2-3, with D possibly matching TRBD2 (5 bases). Germline V CDR1 and CDR2: LNHDA, SQIVND (reference sequence). The CDR3 length is 17 residues. Trimming left V 4 bases short and J 4 bases short, with 21 bases between.

There are many counts of this clonotype. V and J are TRBV5-6 and TRBJ1-5, with 10 bases aligning to TRBD1. Looked up from germline, CDR1 is SGHDT and CDR2 is YYEEEE. Losses at the gene ends were 0 bases for V and 7 bases for J; bases not matched to a gene: 10. This CDR3 is 17 amino acids long. CDR3 nucleotides: TGTGCCAGCAGCTTGGGGGCCCTGGGACAGGGGAAACAGCCCCAGCATTTT. This codes for CASSLGALGQGKQPQHF.

In this sample, this clonotype turned up many times. The chain couples TRBV7-9 to TRBJ2-7; the D gene could be TRBD1 or TRBD2 (6 bases each). V was cut by 5 bases and J by 2 bases, with 25 bases left in between. CDR3 length: 18 amino acids. CDR1 SEHNR and CDR2 FQNEAQ come from the germline V gene (reference sequence). CDR3 sequence (DNA): TGTGCCAGCAGCCACTCGACAGGAGAGAAGGGGGGTGCCTACGAGCAGTACTTC. Translation: CASSHSTGEKGGAYEQYF.

The rearrangement uses TRBV14 and TRBJ2-5, with 12 positions matching TRBD1. From germline, CDR1 is SGHDN and CDR2 FVKESK. V gave up 4 bases and J gave up 4 bases; unmatched junction bases: 13. The CDR3 spans 18 residues. This CDR3 is CASSRAEPGQGARETQYF. The CDR3 nucleotides are TGTGCCAGCAGCCGGGCCGAACCGGGACAGGGGGCGCGAGAGACCCAGTACTTC.

Concerning this clonotype itself: This may be a read error, as it is one base from a much larger clone. The chain recombines TRBV15 with TRBJ1-4, with TRBD1 identical over 8 bases. Looked up from germline, CDR1 is LNHNV and CDR2 is YYDKDF (reference sequence). This CDR3 is 16 amino acids long. The CDR3 bases are TGTGCCACCAGCGGAGAAGGACAGGGAGGCAATGAAAAACTGTTTTTT. Translated: CATSGEGQGGNEKLFF.

This clonotype turned up a few times. Since a much larger clone is just one base distant, this may be a read error. The gene calls are TRBV18 and TRBJ1-5; D call uncertain. V was clipped by 5 bases and J by 2 bases, with 22 bases between them. The length of the CDR3 is 18 residues. Germline loops: CDR1 KGHSH, CDR2 LQKENI. DNA of the CDR3: TGTGCCAGCTCAACCACGTTCGGGGATTGGTTTTGCAATCAGCCCCAGCATTTT. Translating gives CASSTTFGDWFCNQPQHF.

This clonotype was observed many times. The chain is built from TRBV7-4 and TRBJ1-3; 9 positions match TRBD1. Germline V lookup: CDR1 SGHVT, CDR2 SQSDAQ. V lost 5 bases and J lost 4; bases outside the gene matches: 12. The CDR3 extends over 17 amino acids. The CDR3 protein is CASSPCRDRARGNTIYF. The DNA for the CDR3 is TGTGCCAGCAGCCCGTGCCGGGACAGGGCGCGAGGAAACACCATATATTTT.

The V and J genes are TRBV20-1 and TRBJ2-7; D gene uncertain. Germline assignment: CDR1 DFQATT and CDR2 SNEGSKA (reference sequence). This CDR3 region has 14 residues. Trimming removed 2 bases at V and 4 bases at J, with 15 bases between. CDR3 bases: TGCAGTGCTAGATACCCGATGGCGCGATACGAGCAGTACTTC. This gives the protein CSARYPMARYEQYF.